Each of the 30 T cell receptor beta chains below was sequenced from the same sample in a study of CD8 T cells in ankylosing spondylitis. One entry per CDR3 protein results from TCRdb running MiXCR on the 5' RACE reads. The sample holds 200,000 to 300,000 distinct CDR3 sequences, around 32% seen once. Material for sequencing was blood, either unsorted or a sorted T cell fraction (not recorded which). The source is a male donor with ankylosing spondylitis or in good health (not recorded which).

The chain couples TRBV29-1 to TRBJ2-5; D is uncertain. The CDR3 is 12 amino acids. Germline CDR1 is SQVTM and CDR2 is ANQGSEA. V lost 2 bases and J lost 7, with 11 bases in between. CDR3 in amino acids: CSVEIFGRTQYF. In nucleotides, the CDR3 is TGCAGCGTTGAAATCTTTGGTAGGACCCAGTACTTC.

In its sample, this clonotype is medium-sized. The chain carries TRBV20-1 and TRBJ2-1; 12 bases map to TRBD2. Unmatched junction bases numbered 9, after V lost 5 bases and J lost 7 bases. CDR1 is DFQATT and CDR2 is SNEGSKA in the germline V gene (reference sequence). The CDR3 is 15 residues long. The CDR3 DNA reads as TGCAGTGCTGTACAACTAGCGGGGGGCCCGAATGAGCAGTTCTTC. The encoded protein is CSAVQLAGGPNEQFF.

The table lists this clonotype with a few counts. This rearrangement joins TRBV6-5 to TRBJ1-2, with 9 bases lining up with TRBD1. V lost 2 bases and J lost 7; bases outside the gene matches: 8. The CDR3 is 15 residues long. Germline V gives CDR1 MNHEY, CDR2 SVGAGI. In DNA, the CDR3 is TGTGCCAGCAGTTACGTGCACAGGGGGCCTGGTGGCTACACCTTC. Its translation: CASSYVHRGPGGYTF.

This clonotype was detected only a few times. J is TRBJ2-3 and V is TRBV29-1; the match to TRBD2 covers 9 bases. Per germline, CDR1 SQVTM and CDR2 ANQGSEA. With V trimmed by 4 bases and J by 3 bases, 8 bases remained unmatched. The CDR3 totals 15 residues. CDR3: CSVAGAGGPTDTQYF. The CDR3 DNA is TGCAGCGTTGCCGGAGCGGGGGGCCCGACAGATACGCAGTATTTT.

The CDR3 sequence: CASSPDTHSYNEQFF. The CDR3, as DNA: TGTGCCAGCAGCCCCGACACGCACTCCTACAATGAGCAGTTCTTC. The rearrangement uses TRBV6-1 and TRBJ2-1; D not certain. With 6 bases removed from V and 0 bases from J, the gap between germline ends came to 12 bases. The CDR3 consists of 15 residues. Germline V gene lookup returns CDR1 MNHNS and CDR2 SASEGT.

This clonotype was detected ten times or more. The rearrangement joins TRBV20-1 to TRBJ2-3, with 10 bases matching TRBD2. After removal of 6 bases from V and 2 bases from J, the junction contained 8 bases not matched to a gene. The CDR3 sequence is 15 residues long. The germline V gene has CDR1 DFQATT and CDR2 SNEGSKA (reference sequence). The CDR3 protein is CSAILAGVNTDTQYF. The CDR3 DNA sequence: TGCAGTGCGATTCTAGCGGGGGTGAACACAGATACGCAGTATTTT.

This clonotype was counted only a few times. The chain has TRBV28 and TRBJ2-5; D remains ambiguous. The germline V gene has CDR1 MDHEN and CDR2 SYDVKM. V shed 5 bases and J shed 7 bases, with 11 bases lying between them. This CDR3 region has 12 residues. The CDR3 nucleotides are TGTGCCAGCAGTCCCGCCTCAGCGACCCAGTACTTC. As protein: CASSPASATQYF.

This chain uses TRBV29-1 with TRBJ2-7; 11 bases are shared with TRBD1. V gave up 6 bases and J gave up 4 bases; unmatched junction bases: 8. Looked up from germline, CDR1 is SQVTM and CDR2 is ANQGSEA. This CDR3 is 14 amino acids long. The CDR3 bases are TGCAGCGTCTCAGGCGGACAGGGGGCTTACGAGCAGTACTTC. Translation gives CSVSGGQGAYEQYF.

This chain links TRBV20-1 with TRBJ2-3; D remains ambiguous. Deletions cut 2 bases from V and 2 bases from J, with 11 bases between. This CDR3 is 14 amino acids long. Per the germline V gene, CDR1 is DFQATT and CDR2 is SNEGSKA (reference sequence). The CDR3 loop is CSARKVSSTDTQYF. The CDR3 bases are TGCAGTGCTAGAAAGGTCTCGTCCACAGATACGCAGTATTTT.

This clonotype has only a few counts. The chain recombines TRBV20-1 with TRBJ2-5; D possibly corresponds to TRBD2 (6 bases). With 5 bases removed from V and 1 base from J, the gap between germline ends came to 11 bases. CDR1 and CDR2 (germline): DFQATT, SNEGSKA (reference sequence). The CDR3 length is 13 residues. CDR3 protein: CSAARDFQETQYF. The CDR3 DNA reads as TGCAGTGCTGCTAGGGACTTCCAAGAGACCCAGTACTTC.

V gene TRBV28 combines with J gene TRBJ1-5, with D possibly being TRBD1 (6 bases). Deletions cut 6 bases from V and 3 bases from J, with 12 bases between. CDR1 is MDHEN and CDR2 is SYDVKM in the germline V gene. This CDR3 spans 14 amino acids. The CDR3 sequence: CASRRDRYNQPQHF. The CDR3 DNA sequence: TGTGCCAGCAGGCGTGACAGGTACAATCAGCCCCAGCATTTT.

This chain links TRBV24-1 with TRBJ2-1; D not resolved. CDR3 length: 12 residues. The V gene's germline CDR1 is KGHDR and CDR2 SFDVKD. Trimming removed 3 bases at V and 6 bases at J, with 5 bases between. CDR3 sequence reads: CATSDRPNEQFF. The CDR3 DNA follows: TGTGCCACCAGTGATCGCCCCAATGAGCAGTTCTTC.

V and J are TRBV10-3 and TRBJ2-5, with D uncertain. V was shortened by 5 bases and J by 3 bases, with 16 bases between the two germline ends. CDR1 is ENHRY and CDR2 is SYGVKD in the germline V gene. The CDR3 has 15 residues. The CDR3 DNA reads as TGTGCCATCAGTAGACCATCCACGGGCAAAGAGACCCAGTACTTC. It is translated as CAISRPSTGKETQYF.

V gene TRBV10-3 combines with J gene TRBJ1-1; D ambiguous. The V and J ends lost 0 bases and 2 bases respectively, with 10 bases between them. The CDR3 consists of 15 residues. Germline CDR1 ENHRY, CDR2 SYGVKD. For the CDR3, the DNA is TGTGCCATCAGTGAGTCCGTAGGAGCCAACACTGAAGCTTTCTTT. This translates into CAISESVGANTEAFF.

This clonotype came up once. V usage is TRBV5-1 and J usage is TRBJ2-5, with 7 bases fitting TRBD2. Losses at the gene ends were 2 bases for V and 1 base for J; bases not matched to a gene: 14. The CDR3 runs 18 residues. In germline, CDR1 is SGHRS, CDR2 YFSETQ. DNA of the CDR3: TGCGCCAGCAGCTTCGTGCTAGCGGCCATCGGCCTCCAAGAGACCCAGTACTTC. It encodes CASSFVLAAIGLQETQYF.

This clonotype was seen more than once but under ten times. This chain uses TRBV20-1 with TRBJ2-2; 9 nucleotides match TRBD2. The germline CDR1 and CDR2 sequences are DFQATT and SNEGSKA (reference sequence). This CDR3 comprises 17 residues. J gave up 5 bases and V 1 base, and 11 bases lay outside the gene matches. The CDR3 DNA reads TGCAGTGCTAGAGCATCGCGGGGGGGCCTTGGTACCGGGGAGCTGTTTTTT. Its translation: CSARASRGGLGTGELFF.

This clonotype has just a few counts. The rearrangement joins TRBV12-3 or TRBV12-4 to TRBJ2-1; 8 nucleotides line up with TRBD1. The CDR3 runs 14 residues. V trimming: 8 bases; J trimming: 7 bases; junction bases outside the gene matches: 10. CDR3 sequence: CASPGTGMLNEQFF. CDR3 DNA: TGTGCCAGCCCCGGGACAGGAATGTTGAATGAGCAGTTCTTC.

This clonotype occurred a few times. The rearrangement links TRBV5-5 to TRBJ2-3; 9 bases line up with TRBD2. The CDR3 has 16 residues. CDR1 and CDR2 (germline): SGHKS, YYEKEE (reference sequence). The J segment lost 6 bases and the V segment lost 1 base, leaving 9 bases of the junction unmatched. The DNA of the CDR3 is TGTGCCAGCAGCTTGCGCCTAGCGGGGCATGGGGATACGCAGTATTTT. The encoded protein is CASSLRLAGHGDTQYF.

This clonotype was detected only a few times. This chain connects TRBV6-1 to TRBJ1-2, with 7 bases lining up with TRBD1. The V gene end was trimmed by 6 bases and the J gene end by 3 bases; junction bases not matched to a gene: 4. This CDR3 contains 13 residues. Germline CDR1 is MNHNS and CDR2 is SASEGT. The CDR3 nucleotides are TGTGCCAGCAGACGGGACAGCCACTATGGCTACACCTTC. Translating gives CASRRDSHYGYTF.

The table lists this clonotype with a count of one. This rearrangement joins TRBV2 to TRBJ2-5; D unresolved. CDR1 and CDR2 from the germline V gene are SNHLY and FYNNEI. CDR3 length: 13 residues. Trimming pared 6 bases from V and 2 bases from J, leaving 10 bases between. The chain's CDR3 is CASRKPKQETQYF. DNA of the CDR3: TGTGCCAGCAGGAAACCAAAGCAAGAGACCCAGTACTTC.

The chain joins TRBV7-8 to TRBJ2-7, with TRBD2 matching over 9 bases. V was pared by 6 bases and J by 4 bases, with 13 bases of the junction left unmatched. CDR1 and CDR2 (germline): SGHVS, FQNEAQ. The CDR3 consists of 16 residues. CDR3 bases: TGTGCCAGCAGTCCACGGGGTAGCGGGAGACAATACGAGCAGTACTTC. The encoded protein is CASSPRGSGRQYEQYF.

The genes are TRBV6-6 and TRBJ1-1; D call uncertain. V was trimmed by 0 bases and J by 4 bases, leaving 3 bases between them. The length of the CDR3 is 12 residues. Germline lookup yields CDR1 MNHNY and CDR2 SVGAGI (reference sequence). The CDR3 spells CASSYSATEAFF. CDR3 in DNA: TGTGCCAGCAGTTACTCTGCCACTGAAGCTTTCTTT.

The rearrangement links TRBV29-1 to TRBJ1-3; TRBD1 is a possible D gene (5 bases). Deletions cut 0 bases from V and 1 base from J, with 10 bases between. The CDR3 extends over 15 amino acids. CDR1 is SQVTM and CDR2 is ANQGSEA in the germline V gene. CDR3 in DNA: TGCAGCGTTGAAGATGAGTGGGGGTCTGGAAACACCATATATTTT. Translation gives CSVEDEWGSGNTIYF.

The rearrangement joins TRBV20-1 to TRBJ2-2, with D tentatively TRBD1 (6 bases). V was shortened by 6 bases and J by 2 bases, with 13 bases between the two germline ends. Germline CDR1 and CDR2: DFQATT and SNEGSKA (reference sequence). This CDR3 spans 14 amino acids. This CDR3 is CSAFDRSNTGELFF. The CDR3 nucleotides are TGCAGTGCCTTCGACAGGAGTAACACCGGGGAGCTGTTTTTT.

This clonotype was counted a few times. The chain couples TRBV7-2 to TRBJ2-1; unclear D gene. The germline V gene encodes CDR1 SGHTA and CDR2 FQGNSA. V shed 2 bases and J shed 15 bases, with 17 bases lying between them. This CDR3 has 13 amino acids. CDR3 sequence (DNA): TGTGCCAGCAGCTTACCGATCCCACTTAGGCTGTTCTTC. This sequence encodes CASSLPIPLRLFF.

The chain combines TRBV11-1 with TRBJ2-4; TRBD1 aligns across 7 bases. Germline trimming cut 1 base from V and 1 base from J; bases unmatched to any gene: 13. Germline V gives CDR1 SGHAT, CDR2 FQDESV (reference sequence). CDR3 size: 19 residues. Here the CDR3 DNA reads TGTGCCAGCAGCTTAGACCTAGGGGGACAGAAAGGGGCCAAAAACATTCAGTACTTC. The encoded protein is CASSLDLGGQKGAKNIQYF.

The V call is TRBV6-5, the J call TRBJ2-7; a possible D gene is TRBD2 (7 bases). Germline-derived CDR1 and CDR2 are MNHEY and SVGAGI. V was pared by 2 bases and J by 4 bases, with 9 bases between. This CDR3 is built from 13 residues. The CDR3 here is CASSYKGGYEQYF. CDR3 DNA: TGTGCCAGCAGTTACAAGGGGGGGTACGAGCAGTACTTC.

The V gene is TRBV10-3, the J gene TRBJ2-5; either TRBD1 or TRBD2 may supply D (5 bases each). CDR3 size: 14 residues. Germline V gene lookup returns CDR1 ENHRY and CDR2 SYGVKD. V was clipped by 7 bases and J by 0 bases, with 12 bases between them. The CDR3 sequence: CAIIGAAYQETQYF. CDR3 DNA sequence: TGTGCCATCATCGGGGCTGCGTACCAAGAGACCCAGTACTTC.

The genes are TRBV12-3 or TRBV12-4 and TRBJ1-4; TRBD1 is a possible D gene (5 bases). The CDR3 consists of 14 residues. V gave up 6 bases and J gave up 5 bases, with 13 bases separating them. The CDR3: CASRPGTGNEKLFF. CDR3 nucleotide sequence: TGTGCCAGCAGACCCGGGACTGGGAATGAAAAACTGTTTTTT.

This clonotype was found a few times. The rearrangement links TRBV20-1 to TRBJ2-5; perhaps TRBD2 as D (5 bases). The CDR3 is 18 residues long. Germline CDR1 DFQATT, CDR2 SNEGSKA (reference sequence). The V gene lost 3 bases and the J gene lost 2 bases, with 25 bases spanning the gap. CDR3 in amino acids: CSASGLTERGLGQETQYF. CDR3 nucleotide sequence: TGCAGTGCTAGTGGTTTGACGGAGCGAGGGTTGGGGCAAGAGACCCAGTACTTC.